The TCR beta chain under discussion was sequenced for a study of T cell responses to AZD1222 COVID-19 vaccine. Germline V CDR1 and CDR2: SGHVS, FNYEAQ. CDR3 length: 16 amino acids. Trimming left V 3 bases short and J 0 bases short, with 12 bases between. Whole-study findings and limits: Breadth and depth of Spike-specific TCRs rose after two AZD1222 doses. Clonal diversity may have been underestimated in mostly white British donors.

Repertoires were generated with immunoSEQ multiplex PCR, while TCRdb's copy carries only in-frame clones and drops some. The sample holds 150,000 or so clones, under 95% seen once. Concerning this clone itself: Its antigen is as yet unknown.

The TCR comes from an adult who received the AZD1222 COVID-19 vaccine. The sample here was peripheral blood, taken 28 days after the second AZD1222 dose. This chain joins TRBV7-6 and TRBJ1-3; D uncertain. CDR3 in DNA: TGTGCCAGCAGCTTTGGAGGAGCCAACTCTGGAAACACCATATATTTT. Translation gives CASSFGGANSGNTIYF.